The clone carrying this TCR beta chain came up a few times. The sample originates from a study of T cells in Graves' hyperthyroidism and ophthalmopathy. V lost 3 bases to trimming and J lost 0 bases, with 18 bases between them. Germline values: CDR1 MDHEN, CDR2 SYDVKM. There are 17 residues in the CDR3. The investigators amplified TCR beta CDR3 regions from RNA transcripts. HTBI primers were employed in a first-round RT-PCR of the TCR CDR3. TCRdb independently ran MiXCR on the multiplex PCR reads; one entry per CDR3 protein. Among some 490,000 distinct CDR3 sequences, 22% were seen once, and the ten largest hold under 55%.

The specimen was blood. This receptor was obtained from a woman in her 70s with Graves' ophthalmopathy. The J gene is TRBJ2-7, the V gene TRBV28, with D hard to call. The CDR3 loop is CASSFVFGPNFSYEQYF. In nucleotides, the CDR3 is TGTGCCAGCAGTTTTGTTTTCGGGCCAAACTTCTCCTACGAGCAGTACTTC.